This TCR beta chain emerged from a study of technical replicates of blood from four donors. Measured with immunoSEQ multiplex PCR; TCRdb has only the in-frame clones, and not every one. The sample gives about 62,000 clones, roughly 86% of which show up once; 4.8% is in the top ten. This CDR3 has 16 residues. Per the germline V gene, CDR1 is SGHAT and CDR2 is FQNNGV. Losses at the gene ends were 5 bases for V and 0 bases for J; bases not matched to a gene: 7. This rearrangement joins TRBV11-2 to TRBJ1-1; 9 positions match TRBD1. The sample taken for sequencing was PBMCs. This TCR came from a human donor in good health. Some clones in this sample may be carry-over from other donors' samples. CDR3 sequence reads: CASSPLGTGMNTEAFF. CDR3 sequence (DNA): TGTGCCAGCAGCCCGCTGGGGACAGGGATGAACACTGAAGCTTTCTTT.